By share, the clone carrying this T cell receptor (beta chain) ranks as medium-sized. TCRdb processed the 5' RACE reads anew with MiXCR; each CDR3 protein has one entry. The top ten clones hold approximately 15% of a sample with roughly 10,000 distinct CDR3 sequences, 20% to 25% of them seen once. Trimming took off 5 bases at V and 6 bases at J, with 20 bases between the two ends. The length of the CDR3 is 16 residues. Germline V gene lookup returns CDR1 SGHRS and CDR2 YFSETQ. These data are taken from a study of neurological immune-mediated disorders. The specimen was CD8+ T cells from blood. The rearrangement uses TRBV5-1 and TRBJ2-2; D may be TRBD1 or TRBD2 (5 bases each). The sequence was collected from a woman in her thirties or forties with multiple sclerosis. For the CDR3, the DNA is TGCGCCAGCAGGGGTAGCGTGGACACGTTTGCCGGGGAGCTGTTTTTT. It encodes CASRGSVDTFAGELFF.